Each of the 14 T cell receptor beta chains below was sequenced from the same sample in a study of cytomegalovirus exposure and HLA in healthy donors. Primers: 60 Vbeta forward and 13 Jbeta reverse. The assay was immunoSEQ multiplex PCR, and TCRdb's table has in-frame clones only and misses some. The table shows 50,000 to 65,000 clones, with approximately 82% occurring only once. Sequenced input: PBMCs. The origin of the receptors is a woman under 30 in good health and CMV-seronegative.

Comment on this clone: One end of the junction fails to match germline, which may point to a read error. J is TRBJ2-4 and V is TRBV30, with D possibly matching TRBD2 (6 bases). This CDR3 is built from 14 residues. Germline V CDR1 and CDR2: GTSNPN, SVGIG (reference sequence). DNA of the CDR3: TGTGCCTGGAGTACGCGGGGCCCCAAGAACATTCAGTACTTC. It yields the protein CAWSTRGPKNIQYF.

V and J are TRBV6-5 and TRBJ1-2; D perhaps matches TRBD1 (5 bases). Germline V gene sequence: CDR1 MNHEY, CDR2 SVGAGI. CDR3 length equals 14 residues. V was clipped by 2 bases and J by 7 bases, with 14 bases between them. This chain's CDR3 is CASSYSQGVGGYTF. The CDR3 nucleotides read TGTGCCAGCAGTTACAGTCAGGGCGTGGGTGGCTACACCTTC.

The chain has TRBV20-1 and TRBJ1-1; D call uncertain. In germline, CDR1 is DFQATT, CDR2 SNEGSKA (reference sequence). The CDR3 is made up of 11 amino acids. V dropped 4 bases and J dropped 9 bases, with 12 bases sitting between them. The CDR3 sequence is CSATLRGQAFF. As DNA, the CDR3 is TGCAGTGCTACCCTCCGAGGGCAAGCTTTCTTT.

The CDR3 protein is CASSRSGDTQYF. The CDR3, as DNA: TGTGCCAGCAGCCGATCGGGAGATACGCAGTATTTT. V gene TRBV21-1 combines with J gene TRBJ2-3; TRBD2, the table's D call, was not compared with the DNA. TRBV21-1 is reported as a pseudogene. The CDR3 spans 12 residues.

The rearrangement uses TRBV12-2 and TRBJ1-5. TRBV12-2 is classified as a pseudogene. This CDR3 spans 16 amino acids. The CDR3 DNA follows: TGTGCAAGTCGCTTACCGGAGGGCCTTCAAAATCAGCCCCAGCATTTT. As protein: CASRLPEGLQNQPQHF.

The V gene is TRBV27, the J gene TRBJ2-3; TRBD1 agrees at 7 bases. CDR1 and CDR2 (germline): MNHEY, SMNVEV (reference sequence). The CDR3 covers 15 residues. V shed 2 bases, J shed 3 bases, and the junction held 5 bases outside the gene matches. The CDR3 region has the DNA TGTGCCAGCAGTTTAGGACAGGTTGGAACAGATACGCAGTATTTT. This sequence encodes CASSLGQVGTDTQYF.

This clone occurred once. The chain is built from TRBV6-5 and TRBJ1-2; unclear D gene. Germline-derived CDR1 and CDR2 are MNHEY and SVGAGI. The CDR3 spans 13 residues. Between the trimmed V and J ends, which lost 6 bases and 0 bases, there was a span of 8 bases. The CDR3 bases are TGTGCCAGCAGAACCGAGGCTAACTATGGCTACACCTTC. The encoded protein is CASRTEANYGYTF.

The chain has TRBV7-9 and TRBJ1-6, with 7 bases matching TRBD1. CDR1 is SEHNR, CDR2 FQNEAQ, per germline (reference sequence). CDR3 length: 18 residues. The J segment lost 0 bases and the V segment lost 5 bases, leaving 10 bases of the junction unmatched. CDR3 residues: CASSARRDSSSYNSPLHF. For the CDR3, the DNA is TGTGCCAGCAGCGCAAGACGGGACAGCAGCTCCTATAATTCACCCCTCCACTTT.

In this sample, this clone turned up once. The rearrangement joins TRBV6-5 to TRBJ2-1, with no clear D. In germline, CDR1 is MNHEY, CDR2 SVGAGI. The CDR3 totals 12 residues. V was trimmed by 4 bases and J by 5 bases, leaving 6 bases between them. The CDR3 here is CASSSRNNEQFF. CDR3 DNA: TGTGCCAGCAGTTCGAGGAACAATGAGCAGTTCTTC.

This clone has only a few counts. The CDR3 DNA reads as TGTGCCAGCAGCCTACAGCAGAACACTGAAGCTTTCTTT. It yields the protein CASSLQQNTEAFF. The V call is TRBV6-1, the J call TRBJ1-1; D is unclear. Trimming stripped 6 bases from V and 1 base from J, with 9 bases between. Looked up from germline, CDR1 is MNHNS and CDR2 is SASEGT. The CDR3 runs 13 residues.

V is TRBV6-1 and J is TRBJ1-2, with a weak D call TRBD1 (5 bases). This CDR3 is built from 12 residues. Per the germline V gene, CDR1 is MNHNS and CDR2 is SASEGT. Trimming cost V 2 bases and J 9 bases, with 10 bases left between them. CDR3 loop: CASSEKWGCYTF. Written as DNA, the CDR3 is TGTGCCAGCAGTGAAAAGTGGGGCTGCTACACCTTC.

The chain joins TRBV27 to TRBJ2-6, with no clear D. Looked up from germline, CDR1 is MNHEY and CDR2 is SMNVEV (reference sequence). This CDR3 is 15 amino acids long. Trimming took 4 bases from V and 0 from J, leaving 7 bases between them. The CDR3 DNA reads as TGTGCCAGCAGTTACGGGTACTCTGGGGCCAACGTCCTGACTTTC. It is translated as CASSYGYSGANVLTF.

The rearrangement joins TRBV5-1 to TRBJ1-2, with D unresolved. Germline V gene lookup returns CDR1 SGHRS and CDR2 YFSETQ. There are 14 residues in the CDR3. V was clipped by 0 bases and J by 1 base, with 7 bases between them. The DNA for the CDR3 is TGCGCCAGCAGCTTGGAAGGAGATAACTATGGCTACACCTTC. Translating gives CASSLEGDNYGYTF.

In the case of this clone: The sample has other DNA sequences that encode this CDR3 too. The chain recombines TRBV30 with TRBJ1-3, with 8 bases fitting TRBD1. Looked up from germline, CDR1 is GTSNPN and CDR2 is SVGIG (reference sequence). V lost 0 bases, J lost 7 bases, and 8 bases stayed unmatched. This CDR3 is built from 15 residues. The CDR3 DNA sequence: TGTGCCTGGAGTGTAAAGGACAGGGTCGGTAACACCATATATTTT. Its translation: CAWSVKDRVGNTIYF. Full variable domain (remainder filled in from reference TRBV30 and TRBJ1-3): SQTIHQWPATLVQPVGSPLSLECTVEGTSNPNLYWYRQAAGRGLQLLFYSVGIGQISSEVPQNLSASRPQDRQFILSSKKLLLSDSGFYLCAWSVKDRVGNTIYFGEGSWLTVV.